This T cell receptor (beta chain) was profiled in a study of blood T cell repertoires in COVID-19 (TCRdb year 2020). For the study in its entirety: Collaborator samples came from the United States, Italy and Spain and covered acute and convalescent phases of COVID-19. Where available, HLA class I and class II types were taken from metadata supplied by the sample provider and were not determined by assay-based typing. The prospective study material was composed of cDNA or gDNA derived from T cells, B-cell-depleted T cells, or PBMCs. Nearly every sample came with metadata listing a de-identified subject ID, COVID-19 status, age in years and sex. Samples were obtained from the ongoing ImmuneRACE study (first 160 participants) and from some 1,300 subjects provided by 6 global collaborators. The repertoires were released in a freely available public database intended as a resource for research on the immune response to SARS-CoV-2. The dataset comprised deeply sampled blood TCRbeta repertoires from subjects exposed to, actively infected with, or recovered from COVID-19. Here is what the overall study found, with its caveats: The quantity of clinical and demographic metadata differed by source and by participant and was supplied without curation.

As to this clone: This receptor's antigen is unknown. No much larger clonotype is one base removed from it; base qualities were not supplied. The same CDR3 is also encoded by other DNA sequences in this sample.

CDR1 SGHAT and CDR2 FQNNGV were looked up in the germline V gene. V is pared back by 1 base and J by 4 bases, with 8 bases lying between the germline termini. The CDR3 contains 13 residues, cysteine and phenylalanine counted. Just the 39-base CDR3 DNA is kept, in frame starting at base 1. In the prospective study, participants were 18 to 89 years old, resided in fewer than 25 geographic areas of the United States, and were enrolled through a virtual design. In the prospective study, participants were assigned to cohorts based on the clinical history participants reported in a screening survey and a study questionnaire. A participant counted as exposed if, within 2 weeks of entering the study, that participant had been in contact with someone who had a PCR-confirmed or clinician-diagnosed COVID-19 case. Mobile phlebotomists in the prospective study collected whole blood, serum and a nasopharyngeal or oropharyngeal swab from every participant. Over a roughly 2-month period, participants in the prospective study had the option of providing additional blood draws and questionnaires. Prospective study blood samples were shipped either frozen or at room temperature before DNA extraction.

The immunoSEQ Assay, a bias-controlled multiplex PCR, was used to amplify TCRbeta CDR3 regions from genomic DNA. The original pipeline was this. Nucleated cell counts per sample were estimated from amplification of reference gene primers within the assay. To quantify the absolute abundance of each unique TCRbeta CDR3 rearrangement, sequence reads were collapsed and filtered. Productive Simpson clonality was computed per sample as the square root of Simpson's diversity index over productive rearrangements. Not all clones reach the TCRdb copy of this immuneACCESS table, which keeps in-frame sequences only. Checked studies attribute under half of the gap to unresolved V genes and leave the rest unexplained. V, J and clone size reflect that table, while D and trimming were determined from the DNA. The sample data list over 200,000 clones, and about 87% of these were observed just once. Jointly, the top ten make up around 3.6% of the sample.

The sequence derives from a woman aged 25 to 45 who had been exposed to COVID-19. Here the chain combines TRBV11-2 and TRBJ2-7; the D region possibly corresponds to TRBD2 (5 bases align). The source material was PBMCs or T cells enriched from blood (not recorded which). The nucleotides read TGTGCCAGCAGCTTAGGAGGGCGGTACGAGCAGTACTTC. Its translation is CASSLGGRYEQYF.